This T cell receptor beta chain was found in a study of cytomegalovirus exposure and HLA in healthy donors. The CDR3 spans 14 residues. Germline V gives CDR1 SGHNT, CDR2 YYREEE (reference sequence). V dropped 4 bases and J dropped 4; count of bases not matched to a gene: 5. 60 Vbeta and 13 Jbeta primers were used in PCR. Some clones are missing from TCRdb's copy, which holds only in-frame ones; the method was immunoSEQ multiplex PCR. The table shows 140,000 to 150,000 clones, with 60% to 80% occurring only once. The genes are TRBV5-4 and TRBJ2-3; 8 bases fit TRBD1. Sequencing was performed on PBMCs. The source of this sequence is a woman aged 40-49 years in good health and CMV-seropositive. CDR3 nucleotides: TGTGCCAGCAGCCGGGGACAGGCCTCAGATACGCAGTATTTT. Translation gives CASSRGQASDTQYF. The whole variable domain, filled in from reference TRBV5-4 and TRBJ2-3, reads ETGVTQSPTHLIKTRGQQVTLRCSSQSGHNTVSWYQQALGQGPQFIFQYYREEENGRGNFPPRFSGLQFPNYSSELNVNALELDDSALYLCASSRGQASDTQYFGPGTRLTVL.